This is a list of T cell receptor beta chains from one sample in a study of blood T cell repertoires in COVID-19. Clones were sequenced by immunoSEQ multiplex PCR, and TCRdb holds only the in-frame ones, with some missing. In the table there are a few hundred thousand clones, 90% of which are singletons. Sequenced input: PBMCs or T cells enriched from blood (not recorded which). The receptors derive from a woman aged 18-35 years with acute COVID-19. CDR3s include the opening cysteine and the closing phenylalanine or tryptophan. D genes are given only for firm matches. A row's size may be missing; if present it is once, few, many or a size class.

v_gene: TRBV6-2/TRBV6-3; abundance: -; d_gene: TRBD1; j_gene: TRBJ1-2; CDR3nt: TGTGCCAGCAGTTGGGACAGTAGGGGCTACACCTTC; CDR3aa: CASSWDSRGYTF
v_gene: TRBV28; abundance: -; d_gene: TRBD1; j_gene: TRBJ1-2; CDR3nt: TGTGCCAGCAGGAAGATGACAGGGGCAAGGTATGGCTACACCTTC; CDR3aa: CASRKMTGARYGYTF
v_gene: TRBV6-6; abundance: -; d_gene: TRBD1; j_gene: TRBJ2-1; CDR3nt: TGTGCCAGCAGTCAGGCCTGGACAGGGGGCGATTGGAATGAGCAGTTCTTC; CDR3aa: CASSQAWTGGDWNEQFF
v_gene: TRBV7-6; abundance: few; d_gene: TRBD2; j_gene: TRBJ2-3; CDR3nt: TGTGCCAGCAGCACCGGGACTAGCGGGAGAGGGAGCACAGATACGCAGTATTTT; CDR3aa: CASSTGTSGRGSTDTQYF
v_gene: TRBV7-3; abundance: -; d_gene: TRBD2; j_gene: TRBJ2-2; CDR3nt: TGTGCCAGCAGCCTCTCCCGGACTAGTGGGGAGCTGTTTTTT; CDR3aa: CASSLSRTSGELFF
v_gene: TRBV30; abundance: few; d_gene: -; j_gene: TRBJ2-1; CDR3nt: TGTGCCTGGAGTCAAAGCGGCCATGAGCAGTTCTTC; CDR3aa: CAWSQSGHEQFF
v_gene: TRBV30; abundance: -; d_gene: TRBD1; j_gene: TRBJ2-1; CDR3nt: TGTGCCTGGGACAGGGGCGGTTACAATGAGCAGTTCTTC; CDR3aa: CAWDRGGYNEQFF
v_gene: TRBV7-2; abundance: -; d_gene: TRBD2; j_gene: TRBJ2-3; CDR3nt: TGTGCCAGCAGCTTACAGACTAGCGGGAGTGGGTCAGATACGCAGTATTTT; CDR3aa: CASSLQTSGSGSDTQYF
v_gene: TRBV10-2; abundance: -; d_gene: TRBD2; j_gene: TRBJ2-7; CDR3nt: TGCGCCAGCAGGGGAGGGAATTCCTACGAGCAGTACTTC; CDR3aa: CASRGGNSYEQYF
v_gene: TRBV5-1; abundance: once; d_gene: TRBD2; j_gene: TRBJ2-3; CDR3nt: TGCGCCAGCAGCTTGGGGACTAGCACCGATACGCAGTATTTT; CDR3aa: CASSLGTSTDTQYF
v_gene: TRBV27; abundance: -; d_gene: TRBD1; j_gene: TRBJ1-6; CDR3nt: TGTGCCAGCGGGGTCGCGGACAGGGCTTCACCCCTCCACTTT; CDR3aa: CASGVADRASPLHF
v_gene: TRBV7-9; abundance: -; d_gene: TRBD1; j_gene: TRBJ2-7; CDR3nt: TGTGCCAGCAGCTTAGCGGAGACGGGACAGTCCTACTTC; CDR3aa: CASSLAETGQSYF
v_gene: TRBV3-1/TRBV3-2; abundance: -; d_gene: TRBD1; j_gene: TRBJ2-3; CDR3nt: TGTGCCAGCAGCCGTCCCCGGACAGGAGAAACCACAGATACGCAGTATTTT; CDR3aa: CASSRPRTGETTDTQYF
v_gene: TRBV7-2; abundance: -; d_gene: -; j_gene: TRBJ1-2; CDR3nt: TGTGCCAGCAGCTACTACCAGGGTGGCTACACCTTC; CDR3aa: CASSYYQGGYTF
v_gene: TRBV4-2; abundance: -; d_gene: -; j_gene: TRBJ2-7; CDR3nt: TGTGCCAGCAGCCAAGGTAGCAGAACCGCCTACGAGCAGTACTTC; CDR3aa: CASSQGSRTAYEQYF
v_gene: TRBV7-8; abundance: -; d_gene: TRBD2; j_gene: TRBJ2-7; CDR3nt: TGTGCCAGCAGCTTCGGGACTAGTGCGTACGAGCAGTACTTC; CDR3aa: CASSFGTSAYEQYF
v_gene: TRBV4-1; abundance: -; d_gene: -; j_gene: TRBJ1-1; CDR3nt: TGCGCCAGCAGCCAAGCTCCGAACACTGAAGCTTTCTTT; CDR3aa: CASSQAPNTEAFF
v_gene: TRBV3-1/TRBV3-2; abundance: -; d_gene: TRBD1; j_gene: TRBJ1-1; CDR3nt: TGTGCCAGCAGCTCAGGGGGGATGAACACTGAAGCTTTCTTT; CDR3aa: CASSSGGMNTEAFF
v_gene: TRBV14; abundance: once; d_gene: -; j_gene: TRBJ1-4; CDR3nt: TGTGCCAGCAGGGCTGATCACAGGGAACCTAATGAAAAACTGTTTTTT; CDR3aa: CASRADHREPNEKLFF
v_gene: TRBV14; abundance: -; d_gene: -; j_gene: TRBJ2-1; CDR3nt: TGTGCCAGCAGCCAAGATCTCGGAGGGGTTTCCTACAATGAGCAGTTCTTC; CDR3aa: CASSQDLGGVSYNEQFF
v_gene: TRBV7-9; abundance: -; d_gene: -; j_gene: TRBJ2-5; CDR3nt: TGTGCCAGCAGTTTTTGGGCAGGAATGCAAGAGACCCAGTACTTC; CDR3aa: CASSFWAGMQETQYF
v_gene: TRBV4-2; abundance: once; d_gene: -; j_gene: TRBJ2-6; CDR3nt: TGTGCCAGCAGCCAAGACTGGGCCTCTGGGGCCAACGTCCTGACTTTC; CDR3aa: CASSQDWASGANVLTF
v_gene: TRBV28; abundance: -; d_gene: TRBD1; j_gene: TRBJ1-2; CDR3nt: TGTGCCAGCAGTTCCCGCCAGGGGGCTCATGGCTACACCTTC; CDR3aa: CASSSRQGAHGYTF
v_gene: TRBV4-1; abundance: -; d_gene: -; j_gene: TRBJ1-3; CDR3nt: TGCGCCAGCAGCCGAACCCTAGGACAGTCCTCTGGAAACACCATATATTTT; CDR3aa: CASSRTLGQSSGNTIYF
v_gene: TRBV27; abundance: once; d_gene: -; j_gene: TRBJ2-1; CDR3nt: TGTGCCAGCAGTTTATCCACAGATTTTTACAATGAGCAGTTCTTC; CDR3aa: CASSLSTDFYNEQFF
v_gene: TRBV30; abundance: -; d_gene: -; j_gene: TRBJ1-1; CDR3nt: TGTGCCTGGAGTGTATTATCAGGGACTTCTGAAGCTTTCTTT; CDR3aa: CAWSVLSGTSEAFF
v_gene: TRBV6-2/TRBV6-3; abundance: -; d_gene: -; j_gene: TRBJ2-2; CDR3nt: TGTGCCAGCAGTCCACCCGGCGGGGAGCTGTTTTTT; CDR3aa: CASSPPGGELFF
v_gene: TRBV5-1; abundance: -; d_gene: TRBD1; j_gene: TRBJ1-6; CDR3nt: TGCGCCAGCAGCATCATCGGACAGGGAAGTTCACCCCTCCACTTT; CDR3aa: CASSIIGQGSSPLHF
v_gene: TRBV6-5; abundance: once; d_gene: -; j_gene: TRBJ2-7; CDR3nt: TGTGCCAGCAGTTACGGCAGTGACTCCTACGAGCAGTACTTC; CDR3aa: CASSYGSDSYEQYF
v_gene: TRBV4-2; abundance: -; d_gene: TRBD2; j_gene: TRBJ2-7; CDR3nt: TGTGCCAGCAGCCAAGCTAGCGGGGACAGCTCCTACGAGCAGTACTTC; CDR3aa: CASSQASGDSSYEQYF
v_gene: TRBV19; abundance: -; d_gene: TRBD1; j_gene: TRBJ1-1; CDR3nt: TGTGCCAGTAGTATCGACAGGGTCACTGAAGCTTTCTTT; CDR3aa: CASSIDRVTEAFF
v_gene: TRBV24-1; abundance: -; d_gene: -; j_gene: TRBJ1-5; CDR3nt: TGTGCCACCCAAGACAGACGACTTCATCAGCCCCAGCATTTT; CDR3aa: CATQDRRLHQPQHF
v_gene: TRBV9; abundance: -; d_gene: TRBD2; j_gene: TRBJ2-1; CDR3nt: TGTGCCAGCAAGGATTGGAGCGGGAGCTCCTACAATGAGCAGTTCTTC; CDR3aa: CASKDWSGSSYNEQFF
v_gene: TRBV2; abundance: -; d_gene: -; j_gene: TRBJ1-4; CDR3nt: TGTGCCAGCAGCAGGGGAGATCTTGGTGAAAAACTGTTTTTT; CDR3aa: CASSRGDLGEKLFF
v_gene: TRBV7-3; abundance: -; d_gene: TRBD2; j_gene: TRBJ2-3; CDR3nt: TGTGCCAGCAGCACCACTGGCGGGAGTGGGGATACGCAGTATTTT; CDR3aa: CASSTTGGSGDTQYF
v_gene: TRBV19; abundance: -; d_gene: -; j_gene: TRBJ2-1; CDR3nt: TGTGCCAGTAGTATAGGGTCTAGCCGTTACTCCTACAATGAGCAGTTCTTC; CDR3aa: CASSIGSSRYSYNEQFF
v_gene: TRBV7-9; abundance: -; d_gene: -; j_gene: TRBJ2-2; CDR3nt: TGTGCCAGCAGTTCTGGGACTCGAGTTAAGTCCACCGGGGAGCTGTTTTTT; CDR3aa: CASSSGTRVKSTGELFF
v_gene: TRBV6-2/TRBV6-3; abundance: -; d_gene: TRBD1; j_gene: TRBJ1-2; CDR3nt: TGTGCCAGCAGTACCGGGACAGGGGGCGCGAAGGGCTACACCTTC; CDR3aa: CASSTGTGGAKGYTF
v_gene: TRBV20-1; abundance: -; d_gene: -; j_gene: TRBJ1-1; CDR3nt: TGCAGTGCTAGTAACCCGGGTTCCACTGAAGCTTTCTTT; CDR3aa: CSASNPGSTEAFF
v_gene: TRBV29-1; abundance: -; d_gene: TRBD1; j_gene: TRBJ1-2; CDR3nt: TGCAGCGTTGACCTGCAGGGGGCCATCATCACCTTC; CDR3aa: CSVDLQGAIITF
v_gene: TRBV28; abundance: -; d_gene: -; j_gene: TRBJ1-5; CDR3nt: TGTGCCAGCAGTTTTAGCGGAATAGGGGTGGGGGATCAGCCCCAGCATTTT; CDR3aa: CASSFSGIGVGDQPQHF
v_gene: TRBV14; abundance: -; d_gene: -; j_gene: TRBJ1-5; CDR3nt: TGTGCCAGCAGCCAATCGGTCAATCAGCCCCAGCATTTT; CDR3aa: CASSQSVNQPQHF
v_gene: TRBV20-1; abundance: -; d_gene: -; j_gene: TRBJ2-1; CDR3nt: TGCAGTGGGCGGGACTTCAATGAGCAGTTCTTC; CDR3aa: CSGRDFNEQFF
v_gene: TRBV7-9; abundance: -; d_gene: TRBD1; j_gene: TRBJ2-5; CDR3nt: TGTGCCAGCAGCACCCGGACAGGGTGGATATTGAGAACGGGGTACCAAGAGACCCAGTACTTC; CDR3aa: CASSTRTGWILRTGYQETQYF
v_gene: TRBV15; abundance: -; d_gene: -; j_gene: TRBJ2-5; CDR3nt: TGTGCCACCAGCAGAGGATGGGCATGGCAAGAGACCCAGTACTTC; CDR3aa: CATSRGWAWQETQYF
v_gene: TRBV28; abundance: -; d_gene: -; j_gene: TRBJ2-7; CDR3nt: TGTGCCAGCAGCCTCGTGAGCGGAACCTACGAGCAGTACTTC; CDR3aa: CASSLVSGTYEQYF
v_gene: TRBV3-1/TRBV3-2; abundance: -; d_gene: TRBD2; j_gene: TRBJ2-1; CDR3nt: TGTGCCAGCAGCCAAGATCGGGCGGGAGGGCAGTTCTTC; CDR3aa: CASSQDRAGGQFF
v_gene: TRBV28; abundance: once; d_gene: -; j_gene: TRBJ2-1; CDR3nt: TGTGCCAGCAGTATGGGAGTCGGCTCCTACAATGAGCAGTTCTTC; CDR3aa: CASSMGVGSYNEQFF
v_gene: TRBV6-5; abundance: -; d_gene: -; j_gene: TRBJ1-4; CDR3nt: TGTGCCAGCAGTTACTCTTGGGGGGTTGATGAAAAACTGTTTTTT; CDR3aa: CASSYSWGVDEKLFF
v_gene: TRBV5-1; abundance: -; d_gene: -; j_gene: TRBJ1-3; CDR3nt: TGCGCCAGCAGCTTGGTTCCCGACGGGAGCTCTGGAAACACCATATATTTT; CDR3aa: CASSLVPDGSSGNTIYF
v_gene: TRBV19; abundance: -; d_gene: TRBD2; j_gene: TRBJ2-1; CDR3nt: TGTGCCAGTCCAAGGACTAGCGGAATCCTCAATGAGCAGTTCTTC; CDR3aa: CASPRTSGILNEQFF
v_gene: TRBV18; abundance: -; d_gene: TRBD2; j_gene: TRBJ2-7; CDR3nt: TGTGCCAGCTCACCACCTATCTCTAGCGGGAGGTTCTACGAGCAGTACTTC; CDR3aa: CASSPPISSGRFYEQYF
v_gene: TRBV7-2; abundance: -; d_gene: -; j_gene: TRBJ2-7; CDR3nt: TGTGCCAGCAGCTTAGTACAGGGTACCTACGAGCAGTACTTC; CDR3aa: CASSLVQGTYEQYF
v_gene: TRBV7-2; abundance: -; d_gene: TRBD2; j_gene: TRBJ2-1; CDR3nt: TGTGCCAGCAGCTCATCTAGCGGGAGTATCCATGAGCAGTTCTTC; CDR3aa: CASSSSSGSIHEQFF
v_gene: TRBV7-9; abundance: -; d_gene: -; j_gene: TRBJ2-3; CDR3nt: TGTGCCAGCGAGGGCCAGAAGACAGATACGCAGTATTTT; CDR3aa: CASEGQKTDTQYF
v_gene: TRBV5-5; abundance: -; d_gene: -; j_gene: TRBJ1-3; CDR3nt: TGTGCCAGCAGCTCACGGAGGGGATCCGGAAACACCATATATTTT; CDR3aa: CASSSRRGSGNTIYF
v_gene: TRBV7-2; abundance: -; d_gene: TRBD2; j_gene: TRBJ2-2; CDR3nt: TGTGCCAGCAGCTTACCAGCTAGCGGGGGTACCGGGGAGCTGTTTTTT; CDR3aa: CASSLPASGGTGELFF
v_gene: TRBV3-1/TRBV3-2; abundance: once; d_gene: -; j_gene: TRBJ2-7; CDR3nt: TGTGCCAGCAGCCAAGATATTTCCATAGCGTCTACCTACGAGCAGTACTTC; CDR3aa: CASSQDISIASTYEQYF
v_gene: TRBV16; abundance: -; d_gene: -; j_gene: TRBJ1-2; CDR3nt: TGTGCCAGCAGAAATACTGCATCCTTCGGCTACACCTTC; CDR3aa: CASRNTASFGYTF
v_gene: TRBV18; abundance: -; d_gene: -; j_gene: TRBJ2-3; CDR3nt: TGTGCCAGCTCACCGACAGGCACAGATACGCAGTATTTT; CDR3aa: CASSPTGTDTQYF